This entry lists 7 T cell receptor beta chains sequenced from one sample in a study of blood T cell repertoires in COVID-19 (dated by TCRdb to about 2020). Libraries came from the immunoSEQ multiplex PCR assay. TCRdb took this table from immuneACCESS and kept in-frame rearrangements with V and J called. Such tables lack part of the clones; where checked against another copy, unresolved V genes explain under half of the gap, and the rest is unexplained. This sample is represented by 190,000 or so clones; more than 65% of them were singletons. The ten most abundant clones make up roughly 7% of the sample. The sample consisted of PBMCs or T cells enriched from blood (not recorded which). These receptors were collected from a man between 35 and 55 years old who had recovered from COVID-19.

V and J are TRBV27 and TRBJ1-2; 7 nucleotides agree with TRBD1. V lost 4 bases to trimming and J lost 5 bases; unmatched junction nucleotides: 13. CDR1 and CDR2 (germline): MNHEY, SMNVEV (reference sequence). The CDR3 length is 16 residues. The CDR3 nucleotides read TGTGCCAGCAGTTCAACTAGGACAGGCCCGATGTATGGCTACACCTTC. Its translation: CASSSTRTGPMYGYTF.

The gene calls are TRBV28 and TRBJ1-4; no firm D call. Trimming took 5 bases from V and 1 from J, leaving 11 bases between them. Germline CDR1 is MDHEN and CDR2 is SYDVKM. This CDR3 spans 15 amino acids. The CDR3 nucleotides are TGTGCCAGCAGTGATACGGGGAGAACTAATGAAAAACTGTTTTTT. Translation: CASSDTGRTNEKLFF.

This chain connects TRBV2 to TRBJ1-5; D gene unclear. The CDR3 runs to 17 residues. Germline assignment: CDR1 SNHLY and CDR2 FYNNEI. With 0 bases removed from V and 3 bases from J, the gap between germline ends came to 15 bases. The CDR3 coding sequence is TGTGCCAGCAGTGAAGCCCGTCGGAGTGCGGCCAATCAGCCCCAGCATTTT. Protein sequence: CASSEARRSAANQPQHF.

V gene TRBV5-4 combines with J gene TRBJ1-6; 9 bases are shared with TRBD1. The CDR3 consists of 16 residues. Germline V gene lookup returns CDR1 SGHNT and CDR2 YYREEE (reference sequence). With V trimmed by 4 bases and J by 6 bases, 8 bases remained unmatched. The chain's CDR3 is CASSHAGGQGNSPLHF. For the CDR3, the DNA is TGTGCCAGCAGCCACGCCGGGGGACAGGGTAATTCACCCCTCCACTTT. Supplemented by reference TRBV5-4 and TRBJ1-6, the full variable domain reads ETGVTQSPTHLIKTRGQQVTLRCSSQSGHNTVSWYQQALGQGPQFIFQYYREEENGRGNFPPRFSGLQFPNYSSELNVNALELDDSALYLCASSHAGGQGNSPLHFGNGTRLTVT.

The gene calls are TRBV7-9 and TRBJ2-7; TRBD1 matches 8 bases. The V and J ends lost 0 bases and 3 bases, in that order; junction bases with no gene match: 7. The CDR3 runs 16 residues. The germline V gene encodes CDR1 SEHNR and CDR2 FQNEAQ (reference sequence). The CDR3 bases are TGTGCCAGCAGCTTAGCCCACGGGACAGGCGTCTACGAGCAGTACTTC. Amino acid sequence: CASSLAHGTGVYEQYF.

This rearrangement joins TRBV4-1 to TRBJ2-7; 9 nucleotides align to TRBD1. Germline assignment: CDR1 MGHRA and CDR2 YSYEKL. V dropped 5 bases and J dropped 3; count of bases not matched to a gene: 5. CDR3 length equals 14 residues. The CDR3 here is CASSVRDRDYEQYF. The CDR3 DNA follows: TGCGCCAGCAGCGTCCGGGACAGGGACTACGAGCAGTACTTC.

The chain joins TRBV30 to TRBJ1-2; tentative D call: TRBD1 (6 bases). CDR1 and CDR2 from the germline V gene are GTSNPN and SVGIG (reference sequence). Trimming pared 5 bases from V and 3 bases from J, leaving 19 bases between. The CDR3 has 15 amino acids. The CDR3 sequence is CAWGGAVTWDYGYTF. CDR3 nucleotide sequence: TGTGCCTGGGGGGGGGCAGTTACTTGGGACTATGGCTACACCTTC. The variable domain in full, completed from reference TRBV30 and TRBJ1-2, reads SQTIHQWPATLVQPVGSPLSLECTVEGTSNPNLYWYRQAAGRGLQLLFYSVGIGQISSEVPQNLSASRPQDRQFILSSKKLLLSDSGFYLCAWGGAVTWDYGYTFGSGTRLTVV.